Listed below are T cell receptor beta chains from one sample, sequenced in a study of T cell responses to AZD1222 COVID-19 vaccine. Clones were sequenced by immunoSEQ multiplex PCR, and TCRdb holds only the in-frame ones, with some missing. The sample shows 95,000 to 100,000 clones, 90% of them seen only once. The sequencing used peripheral blood, collected on day 0 of AZD1222 vaccination. The receptors here all came from an adult in good health. CDR3s include the opening cysteine and the closing phenylalanine or tryptophan. Fields, in order: V gene, clone size, D gene, J gene, CDR3 DNA, CDR3 protein. A D gene is named only where the DNA matches it firmly. Expanded clones get a size class; other rows say once, few or many, or leave the size out.

V: TRBV6-1
size: once
D: NA
J: TRBJ2-7
DNA: TGTGCCAGCAGTGAAAGCGTGAACGAGCAGTACTTC
CDR3: CASSESVNEQYF

V: TRBV5-6
size: few
D: TRBD2
J: TRBJ2-7
DNA: TGTGCCAGCAGCTTCTCTAGCGGATACGAGCAGTACTTC
CDR3: CASSFSSGYEQYF

V: TRBV4-3
size: few
D: TRBD1
J: TRBJ1-2
DNA: TGCGCCAGCAGCCAAGATTCAGCAGGGGGCTATAACTATGGCTACACCTTC
CDR3: CASSQDSAGGYNYGYTF

V: TRBV5-1
size: NA
D: NA
J: TRBJ2-7
DNA: TGCGCCAGCAGCTTGGTGAGGCAGGGGACGACCGAGCAGTACTTC
CDR3: CASSLVRQGTTEQYF

V: TRBV7-2
size: NA
D: NA
J: TRBJ1-1
DNA: TGTGCCAGCAGCTTAAGAGTAGGGTTGAACACTGAAGCTTTCTTT
CDR3: CASSLRVGLNTEAFF

V: TRBV7-3
size: NA
D: NA
J: TRBJ2-1
DNA: TGTGCCAGCAGCGAAGGGACCAGGGGGGCCAATGAGCAGTTCTTC
CDR3: CASSEGTRGANEQFF

V: TRBV20-1
size: NA
D: NA
J: TRBJ2-4
DNA: TGCAGTGCTAGTCTGGCGGGTAAAAACATTCAGTACTTC
CDR3: CSASLAGKNIQYF

V: TRBV7-2
size: once
D: NA
J: TRBJ2-2
DNA: TGTGCCAGCAGCTTAAACGGCCCCACCGGGGAGCTGTTTTTT
CDR3: CASSLNGPTGELFF

V: TRBV5-4
size: NA
D: TRBD1
J: TRBJ2-7
DNA: TGTGCCAGCAGCTTGGCGTCAGGGGGCGGTTACGAGCAGTACTTC
CDR3: CASSLASGGGYEQYF

V: TRBV6-5
size: NA
D: NA
J: TRBJ1-1
DNA: TGTGCCAGCAGTTACCAGGGGCGGAACACTGAAGCTTTCTTT
CDR3: CASSYQGRNTEAFF

V: TRBV27
size: NA
D: TRBD1
J: TRBJ1-2
DNA: TGTGCCAGCAGTTTACCGCGACAGGGGAGCCGGAGGGGTTTGTTACGTGGCTACACCTTC
CDR3: CASSLPRQGSRRGLLRGYTF

V: TRBV11-3
size: NA
D: NA
J: TRBJ2-6
DNA: TGTGCCAGCAGCTTGGGAGGTTGGAGGGCTGGGGCCAACGTCCTGACTTTC
CDR3: CASSLGGWRAGANVLTF

V: TRBV7-2
size: NA
D: NA
J: TRBJ2-7
DNA: TGTGCCAGCAGCTTAGGGGTACAGACCTATAGGGAGCAGTACTTC
CDR3: CASSLGVQTYREQYF

V: TRBV11-2
size: NA
D: NA
J: TRBJ2-1
DNA: TGTGCCAGCAGCTTAGTTGGGGGAGGCATCAATGAGCAGTTCTTC
CDR3: CASSLVGGGINEQFF

V: TRBV7-3
size: once
D: NA
J: TRBJ2-1
DNA: TGTGCCAGCAGCTCCTCCCTTTCGGCAGGGAATGTTGGGCAGTTCTTC
CDR3: CASSSSLSAGNVGQFF

V: TRBV28
size: NA
D: NA
J: TRBJ1-2
DNA: TGTGCCAGCAGTCCTCACCTCTATGGCTACACCTTC
CDR3: CASSPHLYGYTF

V: TRBV28
size: NA
D: NA
J: TRBJ2-1
DNA: TGTGCCAGCAGTTTGTTCGGAGATGAGCAGTTCTTC
CDR3: CASSLFGDEQFF

V: TRBV7-6
size: NA
D: TRBD1
J: TRBJ2-7
DNA: TGTGCCAGCAGCTCTAATACTAGGACCGGGACAGTCCCCTACGAGCAGTACTTC
CDR3: CASSSNTRTGTVPYEQYF

V: TRBV11-2
size: NA
D: TRBD2
J: TRBJ2-2
DNA: TGTGCCAGCAGCGCTCAGCGGGGGGACGGGGAGCTGTTTTTT
CDR3: CASSAQRGDGELFF

V: TRBV24-1
size: NA
D: NA
J: TRBJ2-3
DNA: TGTGCCACCAGTGATTTCACAGGGCGCGATACGCAGTATTTT
CDR3: CATSDFTGRDTQYF

V: TRBV13
size: NA
D: NA
J: TRBJ2-5
DNA: TGTGCCAGCAGCTTGGAAGGCCAGGTGGGGACCCAGTACTTC
CDR3: CASSLEGQVGTQYF

V: TRBV18
size: NA
D: NA
J: TRBJ1-1
DNA: TGTGCCAGCTCACCACCGCGTGGGATGAACACTGAAGCTTTCTTT
CDR3: CASSPPRGMNTEAFF

V: TRBV7-8
size: NA
D: NA
J: TRBJ2-7
DNA: TGTGCCAGCAGCTTAGCGGGAGAGTACGCGCAGTACTTC
CDR3: CASSLAGEYAQYF

V: TRBV19
size: NA
D: NA
J: TRBJ1-5
DNA: TGTGCCAGTAGTATATCGGGAGGCAATCAGCCCCAGCATTTT
CDR3: CASSISGGNQPQHF

V: TRBV10-3
size: NA
D: NA
J: TRBJ1-4
DNA: TGTGCCATCGCGGGAAGTGGGGATGAAAAACTGTTTTTT
CDR3: CAIAGSGDEKLFF

V: TRBV7-9
size: few
D: NA
J: TRBJ2-1
DNA: TGTGCCAGCAGCTCAGGGGCAGATTACAATGAGCAGTTCTTC
CDR3: CASSSGADYNEQFF

V: TRBV4-3
size: few
D: TRBD1
J: TRBJ1-5
DNA: TGCGCCAGCAGCGAGACAGGGGAGAGTCAGCCCCAGCATTTT
CDR3: CASSETGESQPQHF

V: TRBV3-1/TRBV3-2
size: once
D: TRBD2
J: TRBJ2-2
DNA: TGTGCCAGCAGCGCGACCGGGACTAGCGGGAGAATCGGGGAGCTGTTTTTT
CDR3: CASSATGTSGRIGELFF

V: TRBV28
size: NA
D: NA
J: TRBJ2-5
DNA: TGTGCCAGCAGTACAATCCCCCAAGAGACCCAGTACTTC
CDR3: CASSTIPQETQYF

V: TRBV7-2
size: NA
D: NA
J: TRBJ2-2
DNA: TGTGCCAGCACTCCAGCGGGCACCGGGGAGCTGTTTTTT
CDR3: CASTPAGTGELFF

V: TRBV9
size: once
D: NA
J: TRBJ2-1
DNA: TGTGCCAGCAGCGTAGGGCCCGTGGGTAATGAGCAGTTCTTC
CDR3: CASSVGPVGNEQFF

V: TRBV28
size: NA
D: NA
J: TRBJ2-1
DNA: TGTGCCAGCAAACTCAGGGGCCCCTACAATGAGCAGTTCTTC
CDR3: CASKLRGPYNEQFF

V: TRBV2
size: NA
D: NA
J: TRBJ2-4
DNA: TGTGCCAGCAGTGAAGCTGCCAAAAACATTCAGTACTTC
CDR3: CASSEAAKNIQYF

V: TRBV3-1/TRBV3-2
size: once
D: TRBD2
J: TRBJ2-1
DNA: TGTGCCAGCAGCCCCAGCACTAGCGGGGAGCAGTTCTTC
CDR3: CASSPSTSGEQFF

V: TRBV18
size: NA
D: TRBD2
J: TRBJ2-1
DNA: TGTGCCAGCTCACCTGGACTAGCCGCTGAGCAGTTCTTC
CDR3: CASSPGLAAEQFF

V: TRBV12-2
size: NA
D: NA
J: TRBJ2-1
DNA: TGTGCAGTGGGGCCAGGGGGGCCCCGACTAGCGGGAGACTATGAGCAGTTCTTC
CDR3: CAVGPGGPRLAGDYEQFF

V: TRBV19
size: NA
D: NA
J: TRBJ1-2
DNA: TGTGCCAGTAGTCCGACGACAGGCCTCTATGGCTACACCTTC
CDR3: CASSPTTGLYGYTF

V: TRBV9
size: NA
D: NA
J: TRBJ1-2
DNA: TGTGCCAGCAGCCCCGTTGAGGCCCGAAGAAGCTATGGCTACACCTTC
CDR3: CASSPVEARRSYGYTF

V: TRBV9
size: NA
D: NA
J: TRBJ2-3
DNA: TGTGCCAGCAGCAACACAGATACGCAGTATTTT
CDR3: CASSNTDTQYF

V: TRBV4-1
size: NA
D: NA
J: TRBJ2-2
DNA: TGCGCCAGCAGCCGCCTCGACATGGGCTTTACCGGGGAGCTGTTTTTT
CDR3: CASSRLDMGFTGELFF

V: TRBV7-3
size: once
D: TRBD1
J: TRBJ2-3
DNA: TGTGCCAGCAGCCGACAGGGTGTTAGCACAGATACGCAGTATTTT
CDR3: CASSRQGVSTDTQYF

V: TRBV7-9
size: NA
D: TRBD2
J: TRBJ2-1
DNA: TGTGCCAGCAGCTTAGGACTAGCGGGAGTAATCTACAATGAGCAGTTCTTC
CDR3: CASSLGLAGVIYNEQFF

V: TRBV6-5
size: NA
D: NA
J: TRBJ1-5
DNA: TGTGCCAGCAGTTACCGGGCCTCCGTCGGGGAGCCCCAGCATTTT
CDR3: CASSYRASVGEPQHF

V: TRBV6-5
size: NA
D: NA
J: TRBJ1-6
DNA: TGTGCCAGCAGGCTACAGGGATCGGGTTCACCCCTCCACTTT
CDR3: CASRLQGSGSPLHF

V: TRBV30
size: NA
D: NA
J: TRBJ1-5
DNA: TGTGCCTGGAGTGTTAAGGCAGGGGGCAATCAGCCCCAGCATTTT
CDR3: CAWSVKAGGNQPQHF

V: TRBV24-1
size: NA
D: NA
J: TRBJ1-2
DNA: TGTGCCACCAGTGACCTCGGACACTTTTATGGCTACACCTTC
CDR3: CATSDLGHFYGYTF

V: TRBV18
size: NA
D: NA
J: TRBJ2-2
DNA: TGTGCCAGCTCACCAAATGGTCAGTCCCGCACCGGGGAGCTGTTTTTT
CDR3: CASSPNGQSRTGELFF

V: TRBV19
size: NA
D: TRBD1
J: TRBJ2-2
DNA: TGTGCCAGTAGCCGGGGACAGGTGAACACCGGGGAGCTGTTTTTT
CDR3: CASSRGQVNTGELFF

V: TRBV2
size: NA
D: NA
J: TRBJ2-7
DNA: TGTGCCAGCAGTTTACGGGGCGAGCAGTACTTC
CDR3: CASSLRGEQYF

V: TRBV7-2
size: NA
D: NA
J: TRBJ2-5
DNA: TGTGCCAGCAGCTACCACGAGACCCAGTACTTC
CDR3: CASSYHETQYF